This T cell receptor beta chain was retrieved from a study of PD-1 blockade in classical Hodgkin lymphoma. The CDR3 sequence is 15 residues long. CDR1 is SGHRS, CDR2 YFSETQ, per germline. J gave up 1 base and V 5 bases, and 9 bases lay outside the gene matches. Assay: immunoSEQ multiplex PCR; the TCRdb copy retains only in-frame clones and omits some. The sample consists of some 95,000 clones, roughly nine tenths of them appearing once. Study-wide points: Complete responders matched newly diagnosed patients in baseline diversity.

Every patient had relapsed following autologous stem cell transplantation, and cohorts differed in brentuximab vedotin exposure. The sample holds one count of this clone. What it binds is unknown. The TCR originated in a human donor with classical Hodgkin lymphoma. V gene TRBV5-1 combines with J gene TRBJ2-7, with TRBD1 identical over 7 bases. The source was peripheral blood mononuclear cells (PBMCs), collected before the second cycle of nivolumab. The CDR3 DNA reads as TGCGCCAGCAGTCAGGCCGGGACAGATTCCTACGAGCAGTACTTC. Its translation: CASSQAGTDSYEQYF.